Given below is one TCR beta chain in context. The method was immunoSEQ multiplex PCR; TCRdb's version includes in-frame clones alone and lacks a portion of them. In the table there are some 120,000 clones, 80% to 90% of which are singletons. The data were taken from a study of control samples from healthy donors and cancer patients. The clonotype comes from a woman aged 50 to 60 with colorectal cancer. The sequenced sample was PBMCs.

CDR3 amino acids: CASSLEEDTEAFF. CDR3 nucleotide sequence: TGTGCCAGCAGCTTAGAAGAGGACACTGAAGCTTTCTTT. The rearrangement uses TRBV11-3 and TRBJ1-1; D is ambiguous. There are 13 residues in the CDR3. Trimming left V 0 bases short and J 3 bases short, with 5 bases between. Germline-derived CDR1 and CDR2 are SGHNT and YENEEA.